A selection of T cell receptor beta chains follows, all from one sample in a study of blood T cell repertoires in COVID-19. Assay used: immunoSEQ multiplex PCR; TCRdb lists only in-frame clones, some missing. The table records around 340,000 clones, about 86% of them present only once. Sample: peripheral blood. These receptors were taken from a man between 25 and 39 years old with active or convalescent COVID-19. The CDR3 runs from the conserved cysteine through the conserved F or W. A D gene is named only where the DNA matches it firmly. Clone size appears in some rows only: once, few, many, or a class for an expanded clone.

TRBV6-5	-	-	TRBJ1-5	CASSLTRHNNQPQHF	TGTGCCAGCAGCCTCACGAGACATAACAATCAGCCCCAGCATTTT
TRBV19	-	-	TRBJ1-1	CASSSTGLNTEAFF	TGTGCCAGTAGTAGTACAGGGTTGAACACTGAAGCTTTCTTT
TRBV5-4	-	-	TRBJ1-2	CASSWAGRGGYTF	TGTGCCAGCAGCTGGGCCGGGCGGGGCGGCTACACCTTC
TRBV7-6	-	TRBD1	TRBJ2-7	CASSPGTGPYEQYF	TGTGCCAGCAGCCCCGGGACAGGACCCTACGAGCAGTACTTC
TRBV30	-	TRBD2	TRBJ2-7	CAWSWGTSGAYEQYF	TGTGCCTGGAGTTGGGGGACTAGCGGCGCCTACGAGCAGTACTTC
TRBV7-7	-	TRBD2	TRBJ2-7	CASSLAAGDSYEQYF	TGTGCCAGCAGCTTAGCGGCGGGGGACTCCTACGAGCAGTACTTC
TRBV6-2/TRBV6-3	-	-	TRBJ2-4	CASSHRDRKNIQYF	TGTGCCAGCAGTCACAGGGACCGCAAAAACATTCAGTACTTC
TRBV5-6	-	TRBD2	TRBJ2-5	CASSPAGTSLETQYF	TGTGCCAGCAGCCCTGCCGGGACTAGCTTGGAGACCCAGTACTTC
TRBV9	-	-	TRBJ2-1	CASSVAEAVRYNEQFF	TGTGCCAGCAGCGTAGCGGAAGCGGTACGGTACAATGAGCAGTTCTTC
TRBV5-1	-	TRBD1	TRBJ2-7	CASSSYAGGPPYEQYF	TGCGCCAGCAGCAGCTATGCAGGGGGCCCCCCTTACGAGCAGTACTTC
TRBV5-1	-	TRBD1	TRBJ1-2	CASSQQGDYGYTF	TGCGCCAGCAGCCAACAGGGGGACTATGGCTACACCTTC
TRBV19	-	-	TRBJ1-6	CASRAGNNSPLHF	TGTGCCAGTAGGGCAGGAAATAATTCACCCCTCCACTTT
TRBV2	once	-	TRBJ1-2	CASSLGQGYGYTF	TGTGCCAGCTCCCTGGGGCAGGGGTATGGCTACACCTTC
TRBV19	-	TRBD2	TRBJ2-7	CASSISRLASGGYEQYF	TGTGCCAGTAGTATAAGTCGGCTGGCTAGCGGGGGTTACGAGCAGTACTTC
TRBV5-5	-	TRBD1	TRBJ2-7	CASSPGQGILYEQYF	TGTGCCAGCAGCCCGGGACAGGGTATATTATACGAGCAGTACTTC
TRBV6-5	-	-	TRBJ2-3	CASSYWRDDTQYF	TGTGCCAGCAGTTACTGGAGGGACGATACGCAGTATTTT
TRBV30	-	-	TRBJ1-6	CAWSVGRDNSPLHF	TGTGCCTGGAGTGTGGGTCGGGATAATTCACCCCTCCACTTT
TRBV7-2	-	-	TRBJ1-5	CASSLARNQPQHF	TGTGCCAGCAGCTTAGCCAGAAATCAGCCCCAGCATTTT
TRBV4-1	-	-	TRBJ2-5	CASSHLQGGQETQYF	TGCGCCAGCAGCCATTTACAGGGTGGGCAAGAGACCCAGTACTTC
TRBV28	-	-	TRBJ1-4	CASSRWGGLEKLFF	TGTGCCAGCAGCCGCTGGGGGGGGCTCGAAAAACTGTTTTTT
TRBV5-5	-	-	TRBJ2-7	CASSLSGAREQYF	TGTGCCAGCAGCTTATCAGGGGCACGGGAGCAGTACTTC
TRBV2	-	-	TRBJ1-5	CASTMTGSNQPQHF	TGTGCCAGCACTATGACAGGAAGCAATCAGCCCCAGCATTTT
TRBV25-1	-	TRBD1	TRBJ2-7	CASSDPRQGAAYEQYF	TGTGCCAGCAGTGACCCCCGGCAGGGGGCGGCCTACGAGCAGTACTTC
TRBV5-6	-	TRBD2	TRBJ2-7	CASSSPRAGAGRLYEQYF	TGTGCCAGCAGCTCCCCCCGGGCGGGAGCGGGAAGGCTCTACGAGCAGTACTTC
TRBV5-5	-	-	TRBJ1-5	CASSLGRGGQPQHF	TGTGCCAGCAGCTTGGGCAGGGGTGGTCAGCCCCAGCATTTT
TRBV2	-	-	TRBJ2-1	CASSEGGRGVTRAYNEQFF	TGTGCCAGCAGTGAAGGGGGCAGGGGGGTCACCCGGGCCTACAATGAGCAGTTCTTC
TRBV3-1/TRBV3-2	once	-	TRBJ2-5	CASSPLGETQYF	TGTGCCAGCAGCCCCCTCGGAGAGACCCAGTACTTC
TRBV24-1	-	-	TRBJ1-3	CATKRFENTIYF	TGTGCCACTAAACGGTTCGAAAACACCATATATTTT
TRBV15	-	TRBD1	TRBJ2-5	CATRQPGQGKETQYF	TGTGCCACGCGACAACCGGGACAGGGTAAAGAGACCCAGTACTTC
TRBV3-1/TRBV3-2	-	-	TRBJ1-2	CASSQDGGSGYTF	TGTGCCAGCAGCCAAGATGGGGGCTCTGGCTACACCTTC
TRBV30	-	-	TRBJ2-2	CAHSTNSGELFF	TGTGCCCACTCGACTAATTCCGGGGAGCTGTTTTTT
TRBV9	few	TRBD1	TRBJ1-6	CASSTSLGQDNSPLHF	TGTGCCAGCAGCACCTCACTTGGACAGGATAATTCACCCCTCCACTTT
TRBV7-8	once	-	TRBJ1-2	CASSSTRGQGKVGYTF	TGTGCCAGCAGCTCAACTAGGGGCCAGGGGAAGGTTGGCTACACCTTC
TRBV24-1	-	TRBD1	TRBJ2-7	CATRIDRVGYEQYF	TGTGCCACCAGGATTGACAGGGTGGGCTACGAGCAGTACTTC
TRBV19	-	TRBD1	TRBJ1-1	CASSAEGAWNTEAFF	TGTGCCAGTAGTGCCGAGGGGGCGTGGAACACTGAAGCTTTCTTT
TRBV9	once	TRBD2	TRBJ2-5	CASSTGLAAQETQYF	TGTGCCAGCAGCACTGGACTAGCGGCCCAAGAGACCCAGTACTTC
TRBV29-1	-	-	TRBJ1-2	CSVAGGGDSGYGYTF	TGCAGCGTTGCGGGTGGGGGGGATAGTGGCTATGGCTACACCTTC
TRBV7-8	-	TRBD2	TRBJ2-5	CASSRGEGRAPTPHQSYQETQYF	TGTGCCAGCAGCCGGGGGGAGGGAAGGGCTCCTACACCCCACCAATCATACCAAGAGACCCAGTACTTC
TRBV4-3	once	-	TRBJ2-4	CASSQEFRNLKNIQYF	TGCGCCAGCAGCCAAGAGTTCAGGAATCTCAAAAACATTCAGTACTTC
TRBV5-1	once	-	TRBJ2-7	CASGPGLSYEQYF	TGCGCCAGCGGTCCGGGACTCTCCTACGAGCAGTACTTC
TRBV27	few	-	TRBJ1-6	CASSLSGTFGSPLHF	TGTGCCAGCAGTTTATCAGGGACTTTCGGTTCACCCCTCCACTTT
TRBV5-8	-	TRBD1	TRBJ2-3	CASTRDRALTDTQYF	TGTGCCAGCACCCGAGACAGGGCCCTCACAGATACGCAGTATTTT
TRBV7-9	-	-	TRBJ2-5	CASSYGLETQYF	TGTGCCAGCAGCTACGGGTTAGAGACCCAGTACTTC
TRBV7-9	-	TRBD1	TRBJ2-7	CASSLQGTAYEQYF	TGTGCCAGCAGCTTACAGGGGACAGCCTACGAGCAGTACTTC
TRBV5-4	-	TRBD1	TRBJ1-2	CASSLPGGRRAF	TGTGCCAGCAGCTTGCCAGGGGGACGAAGGGCCTTC
TRBV27	-	-	TRBJ1-2	CASSLARQGRYGYTF	TGTGCCAGCAGTTTAGCTCGGCAGGGGCGCTATGGCTACACCTTC
TRBV4-2	-	-	TRBJ2-1	CASSQGPSMGNEQFF	TGTGCCAGCAGCCAAGGTCCTAGCATGGGGAATGAGCAGTTCTTC
TRBV4-3	-	-	TRBJ1-1	CASSLRPGMNTEAFF	TGCGCCAGCAGCCTACGTCCGGGGATGAACACTGAAGCTTTCTTT
TRBV19	-	TRBD2	TRBJ2-2	CASSIGLAGLTGELFF	TGTGCCAGTAGTATAGGACTAGCGGGACTCACCGGGGAGCTGTTTTTT
TRBV12-3/TRBV12-4	-	TRBD1	TRBJ1-4	CASSLTGQGRLFF	TGTGCCAGCAGTTTAACAGGACAGGGAAGGCTGTTTTTT
TRBV28	-	TRBD1	TRBJ2-7	CASSLGDSSSYEQYF	TGTGCCAGCAGTTTGGGGGACAGCAGCTCCTACGAGCAGTACTTC
TRBV9	-	TRBD2	TRBJ2-7	CASSPRGGSGVGEQYF	TGTGCCAGCAGCCCTCGTGGCGGGAGTGGGGTAGGGGAGCAGTACTTC
TRBV4-3	-	-	TRBJ1-1	CASSQDHSPREAFF	TGCGCCAGCAGCCAAGATCATAGTCCCCGTGAAGCTTTCTTT
TRBV4-3	-	-	TRBJ1-6	CASSQDRGSYNSPLHF	TGCGCCAGCAGCCAAGACAGGGGCTCCTATAATTCACCCCTCCACTTT